This T cell receptor (beta chain) was retrieved from a study of blood T cell repertoires in COVID-19. Whole-study context: Spain, Italy and the United States supplied samples that represented acute and convalescent COVID-19.

Original analysis: Reference gene primer amplification gave nucleated cell count estimates. Profiled with immunoSEQ multiplex PCR; TCRdb holds only in-frame clones, not every one. That table supplies the V and J calls and clone size; D and trimming were determined from the DNA. The table has about 320,000 clones, 85% seen once; the top ten hold over 1.5%. The V gene's germline CDR1 is PRHDT and CDR2 FYEKMQ (reference sequence). V was shortened by 1 base and J by 2 bases, with 12 bases between the two germline ends. The CDR3 totals 16 residues. Categorization into cohorts depended on clinical history that participants reported.

The sequencing input was PBMCs or T cells enriched from blood (not recorded which). This chain connects TRBV13 to TRBJ1-3; D call uncertain. This receptor was taken from a woman aged 25 to 45 who had been exposed to COVID-19. The CDR3 sequence: CASSLDGAATGNTIYF. CDR3 DNA: TGTGCCAGCAGCTTAGATGGAGCGGCCACTGGAAACACCATATATTTT.